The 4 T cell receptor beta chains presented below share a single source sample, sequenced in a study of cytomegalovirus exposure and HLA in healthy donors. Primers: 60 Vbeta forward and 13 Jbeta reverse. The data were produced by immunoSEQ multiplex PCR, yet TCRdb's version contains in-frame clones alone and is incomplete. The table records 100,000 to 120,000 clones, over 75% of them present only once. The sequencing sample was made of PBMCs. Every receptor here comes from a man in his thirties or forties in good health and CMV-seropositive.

The chain's CDR3 is CASSTYRDTEAFF. The CDR3 DNA reads as TGTGCCAGCAGCACCTACAGGGATACTGAAGCTTTCTTT. The rearrangement uses TRBV7-3 and TRBJ1-1; TRBD1 is a possible D gene (6 bases). Trimming cost V 5 bases and J 5 bases, with 12 bases left between them. Germline V gene lookup returns CDR1 SGHTA and CDR2 FQGTGA. The length of the CDR3 is 13 residues.

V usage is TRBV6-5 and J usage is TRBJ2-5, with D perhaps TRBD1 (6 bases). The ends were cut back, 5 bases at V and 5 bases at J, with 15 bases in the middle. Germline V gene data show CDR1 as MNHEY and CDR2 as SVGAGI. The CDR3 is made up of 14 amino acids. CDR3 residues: CASSQTQGTETQYF. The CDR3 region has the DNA TGTGCCAGCAGTCAGACCCAGGGGACGGAGACCCAGTACTTC.

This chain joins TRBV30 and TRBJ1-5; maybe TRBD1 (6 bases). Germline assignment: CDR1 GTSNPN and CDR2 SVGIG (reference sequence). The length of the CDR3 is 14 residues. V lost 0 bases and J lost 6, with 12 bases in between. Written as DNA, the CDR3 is TGTGCCTGGAGTGTACCTGGGGGCGGTCAGCCCCAGCATTTT. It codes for CAWSVPGGGQPQHF.

CDR3 in DNA: TGTGCCAGCAGTCCTGACAGGGTTAGCAATCAGCCCCAGCATTTT. This translates into CASSPDRVSNQPQHF. The chain recombines TRBV6-5 with TRBJ1-5, with TRBD1 matching 7 bases. CDR3 size: 15 residues. CDR1 MNHEY and CDR2 SVGAGI come from the germline V gene. Germline trimming cut 5 bases from V and 0 bases from J; bases unmatched to any gene: 4.